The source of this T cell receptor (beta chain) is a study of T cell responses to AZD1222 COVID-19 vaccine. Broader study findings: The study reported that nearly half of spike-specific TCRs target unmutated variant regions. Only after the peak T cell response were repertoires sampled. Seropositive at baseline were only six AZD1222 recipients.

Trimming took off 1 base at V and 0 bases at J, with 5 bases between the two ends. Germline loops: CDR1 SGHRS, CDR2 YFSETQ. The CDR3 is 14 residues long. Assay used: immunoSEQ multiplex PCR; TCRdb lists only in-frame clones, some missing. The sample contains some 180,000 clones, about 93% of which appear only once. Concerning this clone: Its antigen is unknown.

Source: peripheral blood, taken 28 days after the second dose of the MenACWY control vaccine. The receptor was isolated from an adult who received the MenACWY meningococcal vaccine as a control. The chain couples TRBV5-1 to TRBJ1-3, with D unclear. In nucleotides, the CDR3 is TGCGCCAGCAGCTTGACAAGCTCTGGAAACACCATATATTTT. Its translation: CASSLTSSGNTIYF.